This T cell receptor (beta chain) comes out of a study of T cell changes during pregnancy in multiple sclerosis. Trimming removed 4 bases at V and 0 bases at J, with 6 bases between. Germline values: CDR1 MNHEY, CDR2 SMNVEV (reference sequence). This CDR3 is built from 14 residues. Using immunoSEQ multiplex PCR, the repertoire was profiled, and TCRdb retains in-frame clones only, with some absent. Here the sample spans over 65,000 clones, about 89% being singletons. This clone was observed at least ten times. The chain joins TRBV27 to TRBJ1-4; D not certain. Specimen: peripheral blood, collected in the first trimester of pregnancy. This clonotype was sampled from a female donor with multiple sclerosis, enrolled in a pregnancy study. CDR3 protein: CASSYGTTNEKLFF. The DNA of the CDR3 is TGTGCCAGCAGTTACGGGACAACTAATGAAAAACTGTTTTTT. The full variable domain, with the rest looked up from reference TRBV27 and TRBJ1-4, is EAQVTQNPRYLITVTGKKLTVTCSQNMNHEYMSWYRQDPGLGLRQIYYSMNVEVTDKGDVPEGYKVSRKEKRNFPLILESPSPNQTSLYFCASSYGTTNEKLFFGSGTQLSVL.